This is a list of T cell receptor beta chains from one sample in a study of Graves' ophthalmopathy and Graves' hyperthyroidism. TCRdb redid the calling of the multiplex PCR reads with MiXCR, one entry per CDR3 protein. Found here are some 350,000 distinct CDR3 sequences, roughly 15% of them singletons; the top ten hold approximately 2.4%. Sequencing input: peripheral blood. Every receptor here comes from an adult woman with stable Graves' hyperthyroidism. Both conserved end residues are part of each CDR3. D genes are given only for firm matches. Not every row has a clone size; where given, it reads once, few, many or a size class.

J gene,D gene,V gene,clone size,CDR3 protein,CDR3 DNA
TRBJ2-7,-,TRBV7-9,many,CASSHRDNYEQYF,TGTGCCAGCAGCCACCGGGACAACTACGAGCAGTACTTC
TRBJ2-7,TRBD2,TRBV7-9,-,CASSLIAGGPYEQYF,TGTGCCAGCAGCCTAATAGCGGGAGGGCCGTACGAGCAGTACTTC
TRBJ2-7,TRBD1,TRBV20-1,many,CSATTGTAYYEQYF,TGCAGTGCTACAACCGGGACAGCATACTACGAGCAGTACTTC
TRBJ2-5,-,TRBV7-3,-,CASSPGRFGETQYF,TGTGCCAGCAGTCCCGGGCGTTTTGGAGAGACCCAGTACTTC
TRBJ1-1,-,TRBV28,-,CASSFSSTEAFF,TGTGCCAGCAGTTTTTCCAGTACTGAAGCTTTCTTT
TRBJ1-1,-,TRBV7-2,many,CASSQGRMNTEAFF,TGTGCCAGCAGCCAAGGACGGATGAACACTGAAGCTTTCTTT
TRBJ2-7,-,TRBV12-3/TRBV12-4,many,CASSFGGRQGYEQYF,TGTGCCAGCAGTTTTGGCGGGCGTCAAGGATACGAGCAGTACTTC
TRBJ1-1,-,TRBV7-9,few,CASSLGYPWQANTEAFF,TGTGCCAGCAGCTTAGGGTACCCTTGGCAGGCGAACACTGAAGCTTTCTTT
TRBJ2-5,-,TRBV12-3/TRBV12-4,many,CASSLATEETQYF,TGTGCCAGCAGTTTAGCGACAGAAGAGACCCAGTACTTC
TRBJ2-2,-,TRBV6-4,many,CASKSRVGVPITGELFF,TGTGCCAGCAAATCGAGAGTAGGGGTCCCGATCACCGGGGAGCTGTTTTTT
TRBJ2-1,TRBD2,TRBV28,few,CASSLFGTSGSANEQFF,TGTGCCAGCAGTTTATTCGGGACTAGCGGAAGTGCGAATGAGCAGTTCTTC